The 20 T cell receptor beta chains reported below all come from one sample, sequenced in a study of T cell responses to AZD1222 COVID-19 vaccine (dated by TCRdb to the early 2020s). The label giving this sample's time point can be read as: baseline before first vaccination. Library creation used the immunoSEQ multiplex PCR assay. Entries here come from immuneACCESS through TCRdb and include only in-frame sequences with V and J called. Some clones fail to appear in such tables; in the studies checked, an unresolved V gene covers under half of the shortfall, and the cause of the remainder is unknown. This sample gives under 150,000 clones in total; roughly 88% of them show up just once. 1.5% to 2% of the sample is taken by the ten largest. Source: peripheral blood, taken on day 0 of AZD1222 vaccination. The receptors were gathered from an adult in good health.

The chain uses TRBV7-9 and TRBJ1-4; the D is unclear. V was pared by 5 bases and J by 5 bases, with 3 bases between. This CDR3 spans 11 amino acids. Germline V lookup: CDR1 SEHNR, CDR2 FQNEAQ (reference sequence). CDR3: CASSVNEKLFF. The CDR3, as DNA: TGTGCCAGCAGCGTCAATGAAAAACTGTTTTTT.

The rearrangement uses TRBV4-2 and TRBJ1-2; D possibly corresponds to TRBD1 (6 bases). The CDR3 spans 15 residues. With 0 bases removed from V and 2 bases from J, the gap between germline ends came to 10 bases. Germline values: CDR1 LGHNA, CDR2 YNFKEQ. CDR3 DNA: TGTGCCAGCAGCCAAGATCTGGGGGCAAACTATGGCTACACCTTC. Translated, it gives CASSQDLGANYGYTF.

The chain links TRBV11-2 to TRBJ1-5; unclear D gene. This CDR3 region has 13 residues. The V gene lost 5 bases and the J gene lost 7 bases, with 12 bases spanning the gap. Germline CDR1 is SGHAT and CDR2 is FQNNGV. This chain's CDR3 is CASSRLGAQPQHF. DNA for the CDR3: TGTGCCAGCAGCCGATTGGGCGCCCAGCCCCAGCATTTT.

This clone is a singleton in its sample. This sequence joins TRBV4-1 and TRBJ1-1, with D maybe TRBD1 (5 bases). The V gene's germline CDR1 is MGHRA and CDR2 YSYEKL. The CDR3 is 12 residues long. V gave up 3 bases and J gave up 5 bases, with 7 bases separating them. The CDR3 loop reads CASSQRGTEAFF. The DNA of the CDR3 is TGCGCCAGCAGCCAGAGGGGAACTGAAGCTTTCTTT.

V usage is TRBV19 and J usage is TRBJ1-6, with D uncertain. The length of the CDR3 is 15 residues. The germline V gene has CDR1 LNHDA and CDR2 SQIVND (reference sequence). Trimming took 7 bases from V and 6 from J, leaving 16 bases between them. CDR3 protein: CASTIRGSRNSPLHF. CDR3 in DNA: TGTGCCAGTACCATCCGTGGGTCCCGTAATTCACCCCTCCACTTT.

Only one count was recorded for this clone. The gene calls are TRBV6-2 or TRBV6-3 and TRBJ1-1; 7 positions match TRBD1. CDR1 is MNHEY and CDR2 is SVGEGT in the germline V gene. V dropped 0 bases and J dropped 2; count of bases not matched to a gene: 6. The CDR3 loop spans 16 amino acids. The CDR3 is CASSYSEGGGNTEAFF. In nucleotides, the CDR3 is TGTGCCAGCAGTTACTCGGAAGGGGGCGGAAACACTGAAGCTTTCTTT.

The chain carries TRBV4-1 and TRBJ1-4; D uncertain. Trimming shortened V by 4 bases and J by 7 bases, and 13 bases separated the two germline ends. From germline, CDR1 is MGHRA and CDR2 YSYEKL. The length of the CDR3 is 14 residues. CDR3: CASSLHGSSEKLFF. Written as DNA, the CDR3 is TGCGCCAGCAGCCTTCATGGGAGTAGTGAAAAACTGTTTTTT.

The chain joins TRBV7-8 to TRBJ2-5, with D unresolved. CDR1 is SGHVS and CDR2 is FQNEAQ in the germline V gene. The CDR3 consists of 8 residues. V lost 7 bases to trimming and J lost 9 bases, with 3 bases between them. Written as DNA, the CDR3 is TGTGCCAGCAACCCCCAGTACTTC. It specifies CASNPQYF.

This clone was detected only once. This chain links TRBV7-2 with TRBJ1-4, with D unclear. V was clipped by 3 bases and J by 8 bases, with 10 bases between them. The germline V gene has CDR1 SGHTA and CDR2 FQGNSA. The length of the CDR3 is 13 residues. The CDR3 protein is CASSLGGPEKLFF. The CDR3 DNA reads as TGTGCCAGCAGCTTGGGAGGTCCCGAAAAACTGTTTTTT. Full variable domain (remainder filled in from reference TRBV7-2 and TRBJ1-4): GAGVSQSPSNKVTEKGKDVELRCDPISGHTALYWYRQSLGQGLEFLIYFQGNSAPDKSGLPSDRFSAERTGGSVSTLTIQRTQQEDSAVYLCASSLGGPEKLFFGSGTQLSVL.

The DNA for the CDR3 is TGCGCCAGCAGCTTGGCATTTTCGGATCGCGAAGCTTTCTTT. This codes for CASSLAFSDREAFF. The rearrangement uses TRBV5-1 and TRBJ1-1; D is unclear. Germline V gene lookup returns CDR1 SGHRS and CDR2 YFSETQ. V was pared by 0 bases and J by 8 bases, with 14 bases between. The CDR3 is made up of 14 amino acids.

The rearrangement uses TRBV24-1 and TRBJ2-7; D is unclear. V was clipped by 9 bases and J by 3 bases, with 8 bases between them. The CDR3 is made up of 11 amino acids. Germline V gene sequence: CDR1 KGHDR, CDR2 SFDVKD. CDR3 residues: CATELGYEQYF. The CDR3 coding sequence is TGTGCCACCGAACTGGGCTACGAGCAGTACTTC.

This CDR3 reads CASGLGQAFGQFF. CDR3 in DNA: TGTGCTAGTGGTTTGGGACAGGCCTTTGGGCAGTTCTTC. This chain links TRBV12-5 with TRBJ2-1; tentatively, D is TRBD1 (6 bases). Germline CDR1 reads LGHNT; CDR2 reads FRNRAP. V lost 1 base and J 12 bases, leaving 13 bases between the germline ends. There are 13 residues in the CDR3.

The CDR3, as DNA: TGTGCCAGCAGCTTAGGCGGGGAAGACTTCAATGAGCAGTTCTTC. It is translated as CASSLGGEDFNEQFF. The chain is built from TRBV7-2 and TRBJ2-1; tentatively, D is TRBD2 (6 bases). The CDR3 loop spans 15 amino acids. CDR1 and CDR2 (germline): SGHTA, FQGNSA. The V gene lost 1 base and the J gene lost 6 bases, with 13 bases spanning the gap.

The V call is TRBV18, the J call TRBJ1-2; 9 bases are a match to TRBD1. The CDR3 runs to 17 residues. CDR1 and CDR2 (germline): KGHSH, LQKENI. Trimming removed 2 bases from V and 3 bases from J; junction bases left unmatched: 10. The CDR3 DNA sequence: TGTGCCAGCTCACCATCTGGGACAGGGAGCGGGTACTATGGCTACACCTTC. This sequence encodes CASSPSGTGSGYYGYTF. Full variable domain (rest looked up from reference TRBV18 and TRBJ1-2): NAGVMQNPRHLVRRRGQEARLRCSPMKGHSHVYWYRQLPEEGLKFMVYLQKENIIDESGMPKERFSAEFPKEGPSILRIQQVVRGDSAAYFCASSPSGTGSGYYGYTFGSGTRLTVV.

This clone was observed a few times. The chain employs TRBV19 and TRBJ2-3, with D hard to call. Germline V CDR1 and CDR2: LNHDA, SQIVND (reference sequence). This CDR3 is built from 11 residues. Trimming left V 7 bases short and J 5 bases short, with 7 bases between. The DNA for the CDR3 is TGTGCCAGTAAGACTCTAGATACGCAGTATTTT. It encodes CASKTLDTQYF.

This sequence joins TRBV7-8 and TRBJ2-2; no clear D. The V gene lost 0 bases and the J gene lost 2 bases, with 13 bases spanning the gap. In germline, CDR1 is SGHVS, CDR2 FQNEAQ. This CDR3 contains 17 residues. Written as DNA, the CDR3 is TGTGCCAGCAGCTTAGCGCGACTCGTCGGAAACACCGGGGAGCTGTTTTTT. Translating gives CASSLARLVGNTGELFF.

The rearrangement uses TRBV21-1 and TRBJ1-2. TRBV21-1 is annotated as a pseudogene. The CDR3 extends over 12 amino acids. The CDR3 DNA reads TGTGCCAGCAGCAGACGTTTGCGCGGCTACACCTTC. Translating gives CASSRRLRGYTF.

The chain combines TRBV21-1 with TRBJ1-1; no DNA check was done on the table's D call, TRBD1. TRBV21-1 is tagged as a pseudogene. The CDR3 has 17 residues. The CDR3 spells CASITTGEKGLVTEAFF. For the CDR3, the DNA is TGTGCCAGCATTACTACAGGGGAAAAGGGGCTTGTTACTGAAGCTTTCTTT.

In nucleotides, the CDR3 is TGTGCCAGTACTCGCAATCCCGACAGGGGGCTAGGTCAGCCCCAGCATTTT. This translates into CASTRNPDRGLGQPQHF. The chain links TRBV19 to TRBJ1-5, with TRBD1 identical over 10 bases. Trimming at V came to 7 bases and at J to 6 bases, leaving 15 bases not matched to a gene. The CDR3 spans 17 residues. Germline CDR1 and CDR2: LNHDA and SQIVND (reference sequence). The full variable domain, completed using reference TRBV19 and TRBJ1-5, is DGGITQSPKYLFRKEGQNVTLSCEQNLNHDAMYWYRQDPGQGLRLIYYSQIVNDFQKGDIAEGYSVSREKKESFPLTVTSAQKNPTAFYLCASTRNPDRGLGQPQHFGDGTRLSIL.

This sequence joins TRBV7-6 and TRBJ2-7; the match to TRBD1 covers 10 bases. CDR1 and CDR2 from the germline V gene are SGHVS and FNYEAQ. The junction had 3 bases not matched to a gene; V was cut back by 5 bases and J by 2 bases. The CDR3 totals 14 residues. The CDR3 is CASSNGQGAYEQYF. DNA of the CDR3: TGTGCCAGCAGCAACGGACAGGGGGCCTACGAGCAGTACTTC.